The clone carrying this T cell receptor beta chain was detected many times. This CDR3 spans 14 amino acids. CDR1 and CDR2 from the germline V gene are MNHEY and SVGEGT. V lost 8 bases, J lost 3 bases, and 17 bases lay in between. The sample belongs to a study of early T cells in non-severe SARS-CoV-2 infection. TCRdb called the 5' RACE reads again in MiXCR, with one record for every CDR3 protein. The data show tens of thousands of distinct CDR3 sequences, with 4.5% to 6.5% seen just once and approximately 5.8% held by the top ten. The V and J genes are TRBV6-2 or TRBV6-3 and TRBJ2-7, with D maybe TRBD2 (6 bases). This receptor was taken from an adult who was a healthcare worker with PCR-confirmed SARS-CoV-2 infection or an uninfected control (not recorded which). Input material: whole blood. CDR3 coding DNA: TGTGCCAGCTCGTCCCACTCGGAGGGCTACGAGCAGTACTTC. It specifies CASSSHSEGYEQYF.